The 12 T cell receptor beta chains listed next were all sequenced from one sample in a study of shared clonotypes between healthy human individuals. Sequencing was performed with immunoSEQ multiplex PCR; in TCRdb, only in-frame clones are kept and a portion is missing. The sample consists of around 650,000 clones, approximately 96% of them appearing once. Naive CD8 cells lacked CD45RO and underwent positive selection for CCR7, leaving out terminally differentiated effector memory CD45RA+ cells. The sample consisted of naive CD8+ T cells sorted from blood. The source of these receptors is a young woman in good health.

CDR3 loop: CASSSGSRGYEQYF. For the CDR3, the DNA is TGTGCCAGCAGTTCCGGAAGCCGGGGCTACGAGCAGTACTTC. The rearrangement uses TRBV27 and TRBJ2-7, with D possibly being TRBD2 (5 bases). V lost 4 bases and J 3 bases, leaving 13 bases between the germline ends. Germline V gene sequence: CDR1 MNHEY, CDR2 SMNVEV (reference sequence). This CDR3 spans 14 amino acids.

The sample holds one count of this clone. Other DNA sequences in this sample translate to the same CDR3. The V gene is TRBV19, the J gene TRBJ2-7, with a weak D call TRBD1 (6 bases). Germline CDR1 reads LNHDA; CDR2 reads SQIVND (reference sequence). V lost 2 bases and J lost 3, with 8 bases in between. CDR3 length: 13 residues. CDR3 nucleotide sequence: TGTGCCAGTAGTATACTACAGGGCTACGAGCAGTACTTC. Translating gives CASSILQGYEQYF.

The V call is TRBV28, the J call TRBJ2-1, with 8 bases fitting TRBD2. Trimming took 3 bases from V and 7 from J; bases not matched to a gene: 5. The germline V gene has CDR1 MDHEN and CDR2 SYDVKM. The CDR3 loop spans 14 amino acids. CDR3 DNA sequence: TGTGCCAGCAGTTTGGGACCGGGAGGGAATGAGCAGTTCTTC. It is translated as CASSLGPGGNEQFF.

The table lists this clone with a count of one. The gene calls are TRBV2 and TRBJ1-2; D gene ambiguous. The CDR3 has 12 amino acids. Germline V CDR1 and CDR2: SNHLY, FYNNEI. V was pared by 7 bases and J by 6 bases, with 12 bases between. CDR3 in amino acids: CASTPDLNGYTF. DNA for the CDR3: TGTGCCAGCACTCCCGACCTGAATGGCTACACCTTC.

The chain links TRBV5-6 to TRBJ1-3, with D possibly TRBD1 on 5 matching bases. V shed 2 bases and J shed 2 bases, with 8 bases lying between them. This CDR3 comprises 14 residues. Germline CDR1 and CDR2: SGHDT and YYEEEE. For the CDR3, the DNA is TGTGCCAGCAGCTTTGCAGGGACTGGAAACACCATATATTTT. As protein: CASSFAGTGNTIYF.

This rearrangement joins TRBV13 to TRBJ2-5; D unclear. Germline V gene data show CDR1 as PRHDT and CDR2 as FYEKMQ (reference sequence). V lost 5 bases, J lost 0 bases, and 16 bases lay in between. There are 16 residues in the CDR3. The CDR3 DNA reads as TGTGCCAGCAGCCAACGCCTATCGGGCAACCAAGAGACCCAGTACTTC. Encoded protein: CASSQRLSGNQETQYF.

In DNA, the CDR3 is TGTGCCAGCAGCTCACAGGGAGACACCGGGGAGCTGTTTTTT. Residues: CASSSQGDTGELFF. J is TRBJ2-2 and V is TRBV5-6; D is perhaps TRBD1 (6 bases). The CDR3 length is 14 residues. Trimming removed 3 bases from V and 3 bases from J, with 9 bases in between. CDR1 is SGHDT and CDR2 is YYEEEE in the germline V gene.

The chain recombines TRBV29-1 with TRBJ2-1; weak D call: TRBD2 (7 bases). The length of the CDR3 is 14 residues. Germline V CDR1 and CDR2: SQVTM, ANQGSEA. V lost 6 bases, J lost 7 bases, and 19 bases lay in between. The CDR3 bases are TGCAGCGTCCCTACCTTGGGAGGGGGGAATGAGCAGTTCTTC. Translation gives CSVPTLGGGNEQFF.

A word on this clone: Other DNA variants within this sample encode the same CDR3. This sequence joins TRBV28 and TRBJ2-1; 8 nucleotides agree with TRBD2. The CDR3 is 14 amino acids. Germline V gene lookup returns CDR1 MDHEN and CDR2 SYDVKM. After removal of 3 bases from V and 4 bases from J, the junction contained 2 bases not matched to a gene. CDR3 residues: CASSLLAGYNEQFF. CDR3 bases: TGTGCCAGCAGTTTGCTAGCGGGTTACAATGAGCAGTTCTTC.

V and J are TRBV6-1 and TRBJ1-2, with D hard to call. The germline CDR1 and CDR2 sequences are MNHNS and SASEGT. The CDR3 is 15 amino acids. Trimming cost V 1 base and J 4 bases, with 13 bases left between them. The CDR3: CASSEGTSPPYGYTF. CDR3 nucleotide sequence: TGTGCCAGCAGTGAAGGCACAAGTCCTCCCTATGGCTACACCTTC.

CDR3 sequence reads: CASRPLDNYEQYF. Written as DNA, the CDR3 is TGTGCCAGCAGACCCCTGGACAACTACGAGCAGTACTTC. This sequence joins TRBV2 and TRBJ2-7; TRBD1 is a possible D gene (5 bases). Trimming left V 6 bases short and J 3 bases short, with 12 bases between. The CDR3 runs 13 residues. Germline CDR1 reads SNHLY; CDR2 reads FYNNEI.

This clone was found once. The chain links TRBV7-9 to TRBJ2-7; no firm D call. The V and J ends lost 1 base and 3 bases respectively, with 16 bases between them. The germline V gene has CDR1 SEHNR and CDR2 FQNEAQ (reference sequence). There are 16 residues in the CDR3. Here the CDR3 DNA reads TGTGCCAGCAGCTTAGAGTTTAACCCTCCCAACTACGAGCAGTACTTC. Translation: CASSLEFNPPNYEQYF.